These 20 T cell receptor beta chains came from one sample sequenced in a study of T-cell memory formation after mild COVID-19. TCRdb reprocessed the 5' RACE reads via MiXCR and lists one record per CDR3 protein. The table includes more than 100,000 distinct CDR3 sequences, more than 15% detected once. Sequences were obtained from PBMCs or a T cell subset sorted from them (not recorded which). These receptors were collected from a man aged 18 to 30 who had mild COVID-19 (a few samples of this study predate the infection). Cell type and time point are not known.

J is TRBJ2-1 and V is TRBV10-3, with D unresolved. Trimming shortened V by 3 bases and J by 5 bases, and 8 bases separated the two germline ends. CDR1 is ENHRY and CDR2 is SYGVKD in the germline V gene. The CDR3 is 13 amino acids. The CDR3 DNA is TGTGCCATCAGTGATCTCGCGAACAATGAGCAGTTCTTC. Encoded protein: CAISDLANNEQFF.

Only a few counts were recorded for this clonotype. This chain connects TRBV5-1 to TRBJ1-1, with D uncertain. CDR1 is SGHRS, CDR2 YFSETQ, per germline. The CDR3 is made up of 14 amino acids. Deletions cut 1 base from V and 1 base from J, with 8 bases between. CDR3 amino acids: CASSLITENTEAFF. In DNA form, the CDR3 reads TGCGCCAGCAGCTTGATAACAGAGAACACTGAAGCTTTCTTT.

This chain connects TRBV4-1 to TRBJ2-7; D is possibly TRBD1 (5 bases). Germline V gives CDR1 MGHRA, CDR2 YSYEKL. V lost 4 bases and J lost 5, with 18 bases in between. CDR3 length: 15 residues. The CDR3 region has the DNA TGCGCCAGCAGCCTTACCGCCGACCAGGGCGACGAGCAGTACTTC. It encodes CASSLTADQGDEQYF.

This clonotype has a handful of counts. V gene TRBV29-1 combines with J gene TRBJ1-1; D is possibly TRBD1 (6 bases). The germline CDR1 and CDR2 sequences are SQVTM and ANQGSEA. CDR3 length equals 13 residues. V lost 4 bases and J 2 bases, leaving 11 bases between the germline ends. The CDR3 nucleotides read TGCAGCGTTGCCGAACAGGGCAACACTGAAGCTTTCTTT. It encodes CSVAEQGNTEAFF. Full variable domain (missing parts from reference TRBV29-1 and TRBJ1-1): SAVISQKPSRDICQRGTSLTIQCQVDSQVTMMFWYRQQPGQSLTLIATANQGSEATYESGFVIDKFPISRPNLTFSTLTVSNMSPEDSSIYLCSVAEQGNTEAFFGQGTRLTVV.

The V call is TRBV7-2, the J call TRBJ1-2; tentatively, D is TRBD1 (6 bases). From germline, CDR1 is SGHTA and CDR2 FQGNSA. CDR3 length: 16 residues. The V end lost 4 bases, the J end lost 3 bases, and 18 bases lay between the germline ends. CDR3 residues: CASSSQQGRADYGYTF. The CDR3 DNA is TGTGCCAGCAGCTCACAACAGGGACGGGCGGACTATGGCTACACCTTC.

V gene TRBV3-1 combines with J gene TRBJ1-6, with TRBD1 identical over 9 bases. Per germline, CDR1 LGHDT and CDR2 YNNKEL (reference sequence). CDR3 length equals 15 residues. Germline trimming cut 1 base from V and 9 bases from J; bases unmatched to any gene: 4. The CDR3 sequence: CASSQVYRGRSPLHF. Written as DNA, the CDR3 is TGTGCCAGCAGCCAAGTTTACAGGGGGCGTTCACCCCTCCACTTT.

The V call is TRBV5-1, the J call TRBJ1-6; 8 bases agree with TRBD1. CDR1 is SGHRS and CDR2 is YFSETQ in the germline V gene. The CDR3 consists of 15 residues. The junction had 4 bases not matched to a gene; V was cut back by 4 bases and J by 4 bases. The CDR3 loop reads CASSRRDRYNSPLHF. The CDR3 region has the DNA TGCGCCAGCAGCCGCCGGGACAGGTATAATTCACCCCTCCACTTT. Full variable domain (missing parts from reference TRBV5-1 and TRBJ1-6): KAGVTQTPRYLIKTRGQQVTLSCSPISGHRSVSWYQQTPGQGLQFLFEYFSETQRNKGNFPGRFSGRQFSNSRSEMNVSTLELGDSALYLCASSRRDRYNSPLHFGNGTRLTVT.

This chain joins TRBV3-1 and TRBJ2-7; the D is unclear. Germline V CDR1 and CDR2: LGHDT, YNNKEL (reference sequence). Trimming removed 1 base from V and 3 bases from J, with 4 bases in between. CDR3 size: 12 residues. CDR3 residues: CASSQAHYEQYF. The CDR3 DNA sequence: TGTGCCAGCAGCCAAGCCCACTACGAGCAGTACTTC.

This clonotype has a handful of counts. The J gene is TRBJ2-1, the V gene TRBV7-2, with TRBD1 matching over 12 bases. V was pared by 5 bases and J by 11 bases, with 4 bases of the junction left unmatched. This CDR3 comprises 13 residues. The germline CDR1 and CDR2 sequences are SGHTA and FQGNSA. The CDR3 loop reads CASSPGTGGKQFF. CDR3 nucleotides: TGTGCCAGCAGCCCCGGGACAGGGGGCAAGCAGTTCTTC.

The chain combines TRBV18 with TRBJ2-1; TRBD2 might be the D (6 bases). V lost 4 bases and J 5 bases, leaving 12 bases between the germline ends. The CDR3 contains 14 residues. Looked up from germline, CDR1 is KGHSH and CDR2 is LQKENI. The CDR3 spells CASSQTTSDNEQFF. The DNA for the CDR3 is TGTGCCAGCTCACAAACGACTAGTGACAATGAGCAGTTCTTC. Looking up the rest from reference TRBV18 and TRBJ2-1 gives the full variable domain: NAGVMQNPRHLVRRRGQEARLRCSPMKGHSHVYWYRQLPEEGLKFMVYLQKENIIDESGMPKERFSAEFPKEGPSILRIQQVVRGDSAAYFCASSQTTSDNEQFFGPGTRLTVL.

The chain carries TRBV4-1 and TRBJ2-1; 11 positions agree with TRBD2. This CDR3 is built from 14 residues. Germline CDR1 MGHRA, CDR2 YSYEKL. J was trimmed by 5 bases and V by 8 bases; bases with no gene match: 5. For the CDR3, the DNA is TGCGCCAGCCCCCGACTAGCGGGGAACAATGAGCAGTTCTTC. Amino acids: CASPRLAGNNEQFF.

This clonotype was counted many times. This chain joins TRBV11-2 and TRBJ2-1; TRBD2 agrees at 10 bases. Germline V gives CDR1 SGHAT, CDR2 FQNNGV. V shed 5 bases, J shed 8 bases, and the junction held 6 bases outside the gene matches. CDR3 length equals 14 residues. In nucleotides, the CDR3 is TGTGCCAGCAGCGACAGCGGGGGGGCCCATGAGCAGTTCTTC. Protein: CASSDSGGAHEQFF.

This chain connects TRBV10-3 to TRBJ1-2; possible D gene TRBD1, 6 bases. Germline CDR1 ENHRY, CDR2 SYGVKD. This CDR3 region has 15 residues. V shed 8 bases and J shed 5 bases, with 21 bases lying between them. This chain's CDR3 is CAIGTPRGREYGYTF. For the CDR3, the DNA is TGTGCCATCGGGACTCCCAGGGGAAGGGAATATGGCTACACCTTC.

The chain has TRBV5-1 and TRBJ2-4; 7 bases are shared with TRBD1. The V segment lost 2 bases and the J segment 0 bases; nucleotides outside the gene matches: 5. This CDR3 has 16 amino acids. Germline CDR1 and CDR2: SGHRS and YFSETQ. CDR3 DNA sequence: TGCGCCAGCAGCTTAGGGGGACAGCTAGCCAAAAACATTCAGTACTTC. This sequence encodes CASSLGGQLAKNIQYF.

This chain joins TRBV12-3 or TRBV12-4 and TRBJ2-1, with 10 bases that match TRBD1. V was clipped by 6 bases and J by 4 bases; unmatched bases: 9. The CDR3 extends over 16 amino acids. CDR3 residues: CASSPGTGARYNEQFF. The CDR3 nucleotides are TGTGCCAGCAGCCCCGGGACAGGGGCGCGGTACAATGAGCAGTTCTTC.

This clonotype turned up a few times. The genes are TRBV5-1 and TRBJ1-5; tentatively, D is TRBD1 (6 bases). The CDR3 contains 15 residues. V was clipped by 4 bases and J by 7 bases, with 18 bases between them. CDR1 is SGHRS, CDR2 YFSETQ, per germline. CDR3 loop: CASSVGTGYGQPQHF. CDR3 sequence (DNA): TGCGCCAGCAGCGTCGGAACAGGGTATGGACAGCCCCAGCATTTT.

The chain carries TRBV19 and TRBJ2-5; possibly TRBD1 for D (6 bases). Germline values: CDR1 LNHDA, CDR2 SQIVND (reference sequence). There are 15 residues in the CDR3. V lost 0 bases and J lost 4, with 12 bases in between. This CDR3 reads CASSIDRIGGETQYF. The CDR3 DNA is TGTGCCAGTAGTATAGATCGGATAGGGGGAGAGACCCAGTACTTC.

This clonotype has ten or more counts. The V call is TRBV11-2, the J call TRBJ2-3; D may correspond to TRBD1 or TRBD2 (5 bases each). CDR3 length: 13 amino acids. Germline lookup yields CDR1 SGHAT and CDR2 FQNNGV. V shed 4 bases and J shed 0 bases, with 5 bases lying between them. In DNA form, the CDR3 reads TGTGCCAGCAGCTGGGACAGCACAGATACGCAGTATTTT. Its protein is CASSWDSTDTQYF.

This clonotype was detected many times. The chain links TRBV11-2 to TRBJ2-1, with TRBD2 matching over 10 bases. The CDR3 runs 15 residues. Looked up from germline, CDR1 is SGHAT and CDR2 is FQNNGV. Trimming took 5 bases from V and 9 from J; bases not matched to a gene: 10. The CDR3 here is CASSPIERGGGEQFF. The DNA for the CDR3 is TGTGCCAGCAGCCCTATTGAGCGGGGGGGCGGTGAGCAGTTCTTC.

This clonotype was seen only a few times. The genes are TRBV7-2 and TRBJ2-4, with D perhaps given as TRBD1 or TRBD2 (5 bases each). Germline V gene sequence: CDR1 SGHTA, CDR2 FQGNSA. The CDR3 spans 13 residues. V gave up 3 bases and J gave up 5 bases, with 8 bases separating them. The chain's CDR3 is CASSLRGENIQYF. The CDR3 DNA reads as TGTGCCAGCAGCTTGAGAGGGGAAAACATTCAGTACTTC.